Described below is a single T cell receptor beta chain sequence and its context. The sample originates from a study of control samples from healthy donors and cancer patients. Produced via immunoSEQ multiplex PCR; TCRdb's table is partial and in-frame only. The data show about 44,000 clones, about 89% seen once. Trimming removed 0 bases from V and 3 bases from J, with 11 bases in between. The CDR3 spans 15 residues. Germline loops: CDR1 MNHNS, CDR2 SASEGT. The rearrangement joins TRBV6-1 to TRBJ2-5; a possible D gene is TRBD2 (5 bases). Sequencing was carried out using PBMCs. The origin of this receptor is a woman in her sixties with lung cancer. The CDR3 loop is CASSEAGSSEETQYF. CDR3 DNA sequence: TGTGCCAGCAGTGAAGCGGGGAGTTCAGAAGAGACCCAGTACTTC.